The 27 T cell receptor beta chains presented below share a single source sample, sequenced in a study of cytomegalovirus exposure and HLA in healthy donors. Amplification used 60 Vbeta primers and 13 Jbeta primers. Here immunoSEQ multiplex PCR was the method, and the copy in TCRdb shows in-frame clones only, minus some. Among just under 65,000 clones listed, roughly 75% were seen once. The source material was PBMCs. The receptor set was obtained from a woman younger than 45 in good health and CMV-seronegative.

V gene TRBV6-4 combines with J gene TRBJ2-1, with 12 bases identical to TRBD2. The germline gives CDR1 MRHNA, CDR2 SNTAGT. The CDR3 consists of 13 residues. The trim removed 4 bases at V and 13 bases at J, leaving 5 bases unmatched. CDR3 sequence reads: CASSAETSGGQFF. The CDR3 DNA is TGTGCCAGCAGTGCCGAGACTAGCGGGGGACAGTTCTTC.

The chain uses TRBV2 and TRBJ2-5, with TRBD1 matching over 11 bases. Losses at the gene ends were 11 bases for V and 5 bases for J; bases not matched to a gene: 19. Germline CDR1 reads SNHLY; CDR2 reads FYNNEI. The CDR3 loop spans 17 amino acids. CDR3 amino acids: CAVKVPPDRGRLETQYF. CDR3 nucleotides: TGTGCCGTTAAAGTTCCCCCGGACAGGGGGCGCCTGGAGACCCAGTACTTC.

The CDR3 protein is CASSYSRSGDQAFF. The CDR3 bases are TGTGCCAGCAGTTACTCGAGATCGGGAGACCAAGCTTTCTTT. V is TRBV6-5 and J is TRBJ1-1; D is unresolved. Germline V CDR1 and CDR2: MNHEY, SVGAGI. This CDR3 is 14 amino acids long. The ends were cut back, 0 bases at V and 9 bases at J, with 14 bases in the middle.

V and J are TRBV4-3 and TRBJ2-5, with unresolved D. This CDR3 contains 14 residues. With 0 bases removed from V and 5 bases from J, the gap between germline ends came to 10 bases. The germline V gene has CDR1 LGHNA and CDR2 YSLEER. For the CDR3, the DNA is TGCGCCAGCAGCCAAGACTATTTTTACGAGACCCAGTACTTC. Its translation: CASSQDYFYETQYF.

The chain joins TRBV5-4 to TRBJ1-6, with 7 bases matching TRBD1. This CDR3 region has 15 residues. CDR1 and CDR2 (germline): SGHNT, YYREEE (reference sequence). The V segment lost 4 bases and the J segment 5 bases; nucleotides outside the gene matches: 6. In DNA form, the CDR3 reads TGTGCCAGCAGCCGTGACAGGGCGGATAATTCACCCCTCCACTTT. Amino acids: CASSRDRADNSPLHF.

The rearrangement links TRBV9 to TRBJ2-5; TRBD2 aligns across 8 bases. CDR3 length: 15 amino acids. Germline loops: CDR1 SGDLS, CDR2 YYNGEE. J gave up 4 bases and V 4 bases, and 9 bases lay outside the gene matches. As DNA, the CDR3 is TGTGCCAGCAGCCCCTGGGACGGGGGGGGAGAGACCCAGTACTTC. Amino acid sequence: CASSPWDGGGETQYF.

The J gene is TRBJ2-1, the V gene TRBV6-6; possible D gene TRBD2, 5 bases. The CDR3 has 15 residues. The germline gives CDR1 MNHNY, CDR2 SVGAGI (reference sequence). V shed 2 bases and J shed 9 bases, with 17 bases lying between them. Here the CDR3 reads CASSYTPGSVGEQFF. Written as DNA, the CDR3 is TGTGCCAGCAGTTACACGCCGGGTAGCGTTGGTGAGCAGTTCTTC.

This chain links TRBV30 with TRBJ1-1; TRBD1 might be the D (5 bases). The CDR3 has 14 residues. With 0 bases removed from V and 4 bases from J, the gap between germline ends came to 12 bases. CDR1 and CDR2 from the germline V gene are GTSNPN and SVGIG (reference sequence). This CDR3 reads CAWSVQVRITEAFF. Written as DNA, the CDR3 is TGTGCCTGGAGTGTACAGGTGAGGATCACTGAAGCTTTCTTT.

The chain is built from TRBV9 and TRBJ2-7; 8 bases are a match to TRBD2. V was pared by 3 bases and J by 2 bases, with 10 bases of the junction left unmatched. Germline values: CDR1 SGDLS, CDR2 YYNGEE. The CDR3 extends over 16 amino acids. DNA for the CDR3: TGTGCCAGCAGCGCGTTCGGGGAAGCGGGGGCCTACGAGCAGTACTTC. It specifies CASSAFGEAGAYEQYF.

The chain recombines TRBV29-1 with TRBJ2-2; TRBD2 agrees at 11 bases. This CDR3 is 15 amino acids long. Germline V gene data show CDR1 as SQVTM and CDR2 as ANQGSEA. V was clipped by 6 bases and J by 1 base; unmatched bases: 4. The CDR3 here is CSVGTSGRNTGELFF. CDR3 bases: TGCAGCGTCGGCACTAGCGGGAGGAACACCGGGGAGCTGTTTTTT.

The chain joins TRBV29-1 to TRBJ2-3, with 7 bases fitting TRBD2. This CDR3 is built from 14 residues. V was clipped by 2 bases and J by 4 bases; unmatched bases: 6. The germline gives CDR1 SQVTM, CDR2 ANQGSEA. This chain's CDR3 is CSVELGGSADTQYF. CDR3 DNA sequence: TGCAGCGTTGAACTTGGCGGGAGCGCAGATACGCAGTATTTT.

This chain links TRBV25-1 with TRBJ2-7, with 7 positions matching TRBD2. There are 15 residues in the CDR3. Germline V lookup: CDR1 MGHDK, CDR2 SYGVNS. The trim removed 7 bases at V and 6 bases at J, leaving 15 bases unmatched. The CDR3 DNA reads as TGTGCCAGCACCCGGGGAGGGACGGAGGGCCGCGAGCAGTACTTC. Protein: CASTRGGTEGREQYF.

The V gene is TRBV28, the J gene TRBJ1-2; 7 positions agree with TRBD1. V was pared by 3 bases and J by 3 bases, with 4 bases of the junction left unmatched. Germline loops: CDR1 MDHEN, CDR2 SYDVKM. The CDR3 runs 14 residues. The CDR3 protein is CASSLEQGHYGYTF. CDR3 DNA sequence: TGTGCCAGCAGTTTGGAACAGGGGCACTATGGCTACACCTTC.

The V and J genes are TRBV30 and TRBJ2-1; D unresolved. The CDR3 runs 11 residues. Germline assignment: CDR1 GTSNPN and CDR2 SVGIG (reference sequence). V lost 3 bases and J 8 bases, leaving 8 bases between the germline ends. CDR3 DNA: TGTGCCTGGAGGGCAGTATATGAGCAGTTCTTC. Amino acid sequence: CAWRAVYEQFF.

The chain is built from TRBV4-1 and TRBJ1-1; 7 nucleotides line up with TRBD1. CDR1 MGHRA and CDR2 YSYEKL come from the germline V gene. The CDR3 sequence is 19 residues long. V shed 2 bases and J 1 base; nucleotides not matched to a gene: 16. CDR3 amino acids: CASSQSGGRRGGRNTEAFF. The CDR3 DNA reads as TGCGCCAGCAGCCAATCGGGTGGAAGGCGAGGGGGCCGGAACACTGAAGCTTTCTTT.

In DNA form, the CDR3 reads TGTGCCAGCAGCTTACTAGGGACAGGGCAGGGCGCTTTCTTT. It specifies CASSLLGTGQGAFF. The chain carries TRBV7-3 and TRBJ1-1, with TRBD1 matching 9 bases. The V and J ends lost 2 bases and 11 bases, in that order; junction bases with no gene match: 9. The CDR3 extends over 14 amino acids. Germline CDR1 SGHTA, CDR2 FQGTGA.

The V and J genes are TRBV30 and TRBJ2-7, with 7 nucleotides matching TRBD2. This CDR3 is 14 amino acids long. Trimming at V came to 3 bases and at J to 5 bases, leaving 10 bases not matched to a gene. From germline, CDR1 is GTSNPN and CDR2 SVGIG (reference sequence). As DNA, the CDR3 is TGTGCCTGGAGGGGGAGGGTGAGGGGCCACGAGCAGTACTTC. It is translated as CAWRGRVRGHEQYF.

The rearrangement uses TRBV19 and TRBJ1-1, with TRBD1 as a possible D gene (5 bases). The length of the CDR3 is 14 residues. The germline V and J ends were trimmed by 4 bases and 0 bases, with 9 bases remaining between them. Germline CDR1 and CDR2: LNHDA and SQIVND (reference sequence). CDR3 sequence reads: CASSRDWLNTEAFF. The CDR3 bases are TGTGCCAGTAGTAGGGACTGGTTGAACACTGAAGCTTTCTTT.

This sequence joins TRBV2 and TRBJ2-3; 8 bases line up with TRBD2. The V gene end was trimmed by 5 bases and the J gene end by 2 bases; junction bases not matched to a gene: 6. Germline CDR1 SNHLY, CDR2 FYNNEI. The CDR3 spans 15 residues. This CDR3 reads CASSLAGQATDTQYF. In DNA, the CDR3 is TGTGCCAGCAGTCTAGCGGGCCAAGCCACAGATACGCAGTATTTT.

The chain links TRBV9 to TRBJ1-2; D is possibly TRBD1 (6 bases). V lost 0 bases and J lost 1, with 10 bases in between. The CDR3 contains 15 residues. Germline V gives CDR1 SGDLS, CDR2 YYNGEE. This chain's CDR3 is CASSVGGGVNYGYTF. CDR3 coding DNA: TGTGCCAGCAGCGTAGGGGGGGGCGTTAACTATGGCTACACCTTC.

This chain connects TRBV6-5 to TRBJ1-1; possible D gene TRBD1, 6 bases. The CDR3 contains 15 residues. Germline CDR1 reads MNHEY; CDR2 reads SVGAGI. Trimming took 6 bases from V and 3 from J, leaving 17 bases between them. In DNA form, the CDR3 reads TGTGCCAGCAGCCCCGCAGGGGCGCGGGACACTGAAGCTTTCTTT. Translating gives CASSPAGARDTEAFF.

The gene calls are TRBV30 and TRBJ1-6; D remains ambiguous. Per germline, CDR1 GTSNPN and CDR2 SVGIG (reference sequence). The CDR3 extends over 12 amino acids. Trimming stripped 3 bases from V and 4 bases from J, with 4 bases between. The CDR3 region has the DNA TGTGCCTGGAGACAGTATAATTCACCCCTCCACTTT. Translation gives CAWRQYNSPLHF.

V usage is TRBV28 and J usage is TRBJ2-3, with TRBD2 identical over 11 bases. Germline CDR1 is MDHEN and CDR2 is SYDVKM. V trimming: 2 bases; J trimming: 11 bases; junction bases outside the gene matches: 6. CDR3 length equals 14 residues. Here the CDR3 DNA reads TGTGCCAGCAGTTTAGGACTAGCGGGCGGAGGGCAGTATTTT. It specifies CASSLGLAGGGQYF.

The rearrangement links TRBV18 to TRBJ1-1; D is possibly TRBD1 (5 bases). V was shortened by 3 bases and J by 4 bases, with 12 bases between the two germline ends. Germline CDR1 KGHSH, CDR2 LQKENI. CDR3 length: 14 residues. CDR3 sequence reads: CASSPQGGGTEAFF. The CDR3 nucleotides are TGTGCCAGCTCACCCCAGGGCGGGGGCACTGAAGCTTTCTTT.

Points on this clone: Germline and junction disagree at one end, which may indicate a read error. The chain links TRBV7-9 to TRBJ1-2; no clear D gene. Germline CDR1 is SEHNR and CDR2 is FQNEAQ (reference sequence). The CDR3 covers 13 residues. CDR3 amino acids: CSSSSDWVYGYTF. CDR3 coding DNA: TGTTCCAGCAGCTCAGACTGGGTCTATGGCTACACCTTC.

The rearrangement joins TRBV29-1 to TRBJ2-5, with a weak D call TRBD2 (5 bases). V lost 2 bases, J lost 4 bases, and 11 bases lay in between. This CDR3 comprises 13 residues. The germline gives CDR1 SQVTM, CDR2 ANQGSEA. The DNA of the CDR3 is TGCAGCGTTGAACAGCGAGGGTTAGAGACCCAGTACTTC. Its translation: CSVEQRGLETQYF.

The genes are TRBV5-1 and TRBJ1-2; D unclear. V shed 0 bases and J shed 8 bases, with 8 bases lying between them. Germline V CDR1 and CDR2: SGHRS, YFSETQ. This CDR3 has 12 residues. CDR3 region: CASSLAGWGYTF. The CDR3 nucleotides are TGCGCCAGCAGCTTGGCCGGTTGGGGCTACACCTTC.